Detailed here is one TCR beta chain. The data stem from a study of beta chain features in type 1 diabetes. The length of the CDR3 is 14 residues. Trimming removed 0 bases from V and 8 bases from J; junction bases left unmatched: 6. Per the germline V gene, CDR1 is MNHEY and CDR2 is SVGAGI. The study reverse transcribed the entire isolated RNA, so it sequenced expressed TCRB transcripts. Method: immunoSEQ multiplex PCR; TCRdb's copy keeps in-frame clones and lacks some. The sample holds around 250,000 clones, roughly two thirds seen once. Sequences were obtained from naive CD4+ T cells from blood. This rearrangement joins TRBV6-5 to TRBJ1-2; 7 bases are a match to TRBD1. The sequence came from a man aged 25 to 45 in good health. CDR3 bases: TGTGCCAGCAGTTACTCGAGGACAGGCGCAGGCTACACCTTC. It is translated as CASSYSRTGAGYTF.